This T cell receptor (beta chain) is from a study of blood T cells in healthy people across ages. PCR was performed a second time for 7 to 11 cycles using a sample-barcoded 5' primer and a J-beta primer mix. TCRdb analysed the 5' RACE reads with MiXCR anew, one entry per CDR3 protein. The data show more than 500,000 distinct CDR3 sequences, roughly 29% seen once. Study-wide findings and caveats: Unsorted PBMC material precluded a definitive naive versus antigen-experienced comparison. Per-million-T-cell TCR beta diversity fell roughly linearly with age.

Total RNA amounts of at least 6 micrograms were extracted per sample. The CDR3 runs to 17 residues. V shed 0 bases and J 4 bases; nucleotides not matched to a gene: 9. The germline gives CDR1 SGHRS, CDR2 YFSETQ. As regards this clonotype: Its antigen is currently unknown.

The sample taken for sequencing was blood. The chain employs TRBV5-1 and TRBJ2-3, with 9 positions matching TRBD2. The clonotype was recovered from a woman aged 70 to 79 in good health. CDR3 in DNA: TGCGCCAGCAGCTTGGAAGGCGGGAGGGAACCCGCAGATACGCAGTATTTT. Protein: CASSLEGGREPADTQYF.